These T cell receptor beta chains were read from a single sample in a study of blood T cell repertoires in COVID-19. Clones were sequenced by immunoSEQ multiplex PCR, and TCRdb holds only the in-frame ones, with some missing. Of some 670,000 clones in the sample, 85% to 90% are singletons; the top ten hold more than 0.25%. What was sequenced was peripheral blood. All receptors come from a woman between 18 and 30 years old with acute or convalescent COVID-19. CDR3s include the opening cysteine and the closing phenylalanine or tryptophan. The D gene is left open where the match is weak. Not all rows give a size; the values are once, few, many and, for expanded clones, a class.

d_gene	abundance	j_gene	v_gene	CDR3aa	CDR3nt
NA	NA	TRBJ1-2	TRBV2	CASSTGQTGYGYTF	TGTGCCAGCAGTACCGGACAGACCGGCTATGGCTACACCTTC
NA	NA	TRBJ1-1	TRBV28	CASSLRGGAEAFF	TGTGCCAGCAGTTTACGCGGGGGAGCTGAAGCTTTCTTT
NA	NA	TRBJ1-2	TRBV6-5	CASSSLTGSYGYTF	TGTGCCAGCAGTTCCCTGACGGGGTCTTATGGCTACACCTTC
NA	NA	TRBJ1-5	TRBV12-3/TRBV12-4	CASYRGGNQPQHF	TGTGCCAGCTACCGAGGTGGCAATCAGCCCCAGCATTTT
TRBD1	NA	TRBJ1-4	TRBV6-2/TRBV6-3	CASSLPLGTGGNEKLFF	TGTGCCAGCAGTCTACCCCTCGGGACAGGGGGGAATGAAAAACTGTTTTTT
TRBD2	NA	TRBJ2-1	TRBV7-2	CASSLAGLFGNEQFF	TGTGCCAGCAGCTTAGCGGGACTATTCGGGAATGAGCAGTTCTTC
NA	NA	TRBJ1-2	TRBV19	CASSISRDGGYTF	TGTGCCAGTAGTATCTCCAGGGATGGTGGCTACACCTTC
NA	NA	TRBJ2-7	TRBV11-2	CASSNSGWSYEQYF	TGTGCCAGCAGCAACAGCGGGTGGTCCTACGAGCAGTACTTC
TRBD1	NA	TRBJ2-5	TRBV18	CASSLTTGERTQYF	TGTGCCAGCTCACTAACAACAGGGGAGCGGACCCAGTACTTC
TRBD1	NA	TRBJ1-2	TRBV7-9	CASSLKGGDRTNYGYTF	TGTGCCAGCAGCCTCAAAGGGGGCGATAGGACTAACTATGGCTACACCTTC
NA	NA	TRBJ2-2	TRBV5-1	CASSKNQEGIPGELFF	TGCGCCAGCAGCAAGAACCAGGAGGGGATCCCCGGGGAGCTGTTTTTT
TRBD1	NA	TRBJ1-2	TRBV3-1/TRBV3-2	CASSLKGVTGIHGYTF	TGTGCCAGCAGCCTAAAAGGGGTGACAGGGATCCATGGCTACACCTTC
TRBD1	NA	TRBJ1-2	TRBV11-2	CASSSASAGGANYGYTF	TGTGCCAGCAGCTCCGCCTCGGCAGGGGGCGCGAACTATGGCTACACCTTC
TRBD2	NA	TRBJ2-3	TRBV11-2	CASSPPSRGGSTDTQYF	TGTGCCAGCAGCCCCCCGTCGCGGGGGGGTAGCACAGATACGCAGTATTTT
TRBD1	NA	TRBJ1-2	TRBV18	CASSPRTGSNYGYTF	TGTGCCAGCTCCCCTCGGACAGGTTCTAACTATGGCTACACCTTC
NA	NA	TRBJ1-2	TRBV24-1	CATSQSGISYTF	TGTGCCACCAGTCAGTCAGGGATTAGCTACACCTTC
TRBD2	NA	TRBJ2-5	TRBV6-1	CASSEDPLAGGRGTQYF	TGTGCCAGCAGTGAAGACCCCCTAGCGGGGGGGCGTGGGACCCAGTACTTC
NA	NA	TRBJ1-2	TRBV29-1	CSVEQYYGYTF	TGCAGCGTGGAACAGTACTATGGCTACACCTTC
NA	NA	TRBJ1-5	TRBV12-5	CASGLTQESNQPQHF	TGTGCTAGTGGTTTGACACAGGAGAGCAATCAGCCCCAGCATTTT
NA	NA	TRBJ1-1	TRBV25-1	CASGRGTEAFF	TGTGCCAGCGGTCGGGGGACTGAAGCTTTCTTT
NA	once	TRBJ1-2	TRBV5-6	CASNLDRYYNYGYTF	TGTGCCAGCAACCTAGACAGGTATTATAACTATGGCTACACCTTC
NA	NA	TRBJ1-6	TRBV4-1	CASSQAAGVLHF	TGCGCCAGCAGCCAAGCGGCCGGGGTCCTCCACTTT
NA	NA	TRBJ2-7	TRBV11-2	CASSLEGGQYF	TGTGCCAGCAGCTTAGAGGGGGGGCAGTACTTC
TRBD1	once	TRBJ2-2	TRBV12-5	CASVPREATGAGELFF	TGTGCTAGTGTTCCCAGGGAGGCGACAGGGGCCGGGGAGCTGTTTTTT
NA	NA	TRBJ1-4	TRBV2	CASSDWAGEKLFF	TGTGCCAGCAGTGATTGGGCTGGAGAAAAACTGTTTTTT
NA	NA	TRBJ2-7	TRBV20-1	CSASGQGLREQYF	TGCAGTGCTAGTGGCCAGGGTTTACGCGAGCAGTACTTC
NA	once	TRBJ1-4	TRBV29-1	CSAELNEKLFF	TGCAGCGCCGAACTGAATGAAAAACTGTTTTTT
TRBD1	once	TRBJ1-1	TRBV13	CASSVRGRAGTEAFF	TGTGCCAGCAGCGTTAGGGGGCGCGCGGGAACTGAAGCTTTCTTT
NA	NA	TRBJ2-2	TRBV30	CACNRDTGELFF	TGTGCCTGTAACAGGGACACCGGGGAGCTGTTTTTT
TRBD1	NA	TRBJ2-7	TRBV2	CASSPGQGAAYEQYF	TGTGCCAGCAGTCCGGGACAGGGGGCGGCGTACGAGCAGTACTTC
NA	NA	TRBJ1-6	TRBV25-1	CASSGGLLGSYNSPLHF	TGTGCCAGCAGTGGTGGATTGCTAGGCTCCTATAATTCACCCCTCCACTTT
TRBD1	NA	TRBJ1-2	TRBV4-1	CASSPQGASNYGYTF	TGCGCCAGCAGCCCCCAGGGGGCCTCTAACTATGGCTACACCTTC
NA	NA	TRBJ1-4	TRBV2	CASIREWLTTNEKLFF	TGTGCCAGCATCCGGGAGTGGTTAACAACTAATGAAAAACTGTTTTTT
NA	NA	TRBJ1-5	TRBV12-3/TRBV12-4	CASSLRQYQPQHF	TGTGCCAGCAGTTTGCGACAGTATCAGCCCCAGCATTTT
NA	NA	TRBJ2-7	TRBV11-2	CASSPGKPGLGEQYF	TGTGCCAGCAGCCCGGGGAAGCCCGGTCTAGGCGAGCAGTACTTC
TRBD1	few	TRBJ1-1	TRBV11-2	CASSLDRRKSEAFF	TGTGCCAGCAGCTTGGACAGGAGAAAATCTGAAGCTTTCTTT
TRBD1	few	TRBJ1-2	TRBV5-5	CASSQTGLYGYTF	TGTGCCAGCAGCCAGACAGGGCTCTATGGCTACACCTTC
NA	once	TRBJ1-4	TRBV30	CALGHAEKLFF	TGTGCCTTGGGACATGCGGAAAAACTGTTTTTT
TRBD1	NA	TRBJ1-1	TRBV29-1	CSVERDRGQGEAFF	TGCAGCGTTGAAAGGGACAGGGGGCAGGGTGAAGCTTTCTTT
NA	NA	TRBJ2-7	TRBV27	CASSFGQSYEQYF	TGTGCCAGCAGTTTCGGACAGTCCTACGAGCAGTACTTC
TRBD1	NA	TRBJ2-3	TRBV5-1	CASSPTGGSLDTQYF	TGCGCCAGCAGCCCGACAGGGGGCAGCTTGGATACGCAGTATTTT
TRBD1	NA	TRBJ1-1	TRBV18	CASSPSGQGTEAFF	TGTGCCAGCTCACCGTCAGGACAGGGCACTGAAGCTTTCTTT
TRBD1	NA	TRBJ1-5	TRBV24-1	CATSDPGTAPDNQPQHF	TGTGCCACCAGTGACCCCGGGACAGCTCCCGACAATCAGCCCCAGCATTTT
TRBD1	NA	TRBJ1-2	TRBV15	CATSRVDRAYGYTF	TGTGCCACCAGCAGAGTGGACAGGGCCTATGGCTACACCTTC
NA	once	TRBJ2-3	TRBV19	CASSPRAPDTQYF	TGTGCCAGTAGTCCACGAGCCCCAGATACGCAGTATTTT
TRBD1	few	TRBJ1-3	TRBV6-5	CASSYSDRAGNTIYF	TGTGCCAGCAGTTACTCGGACAGGGCTGGAAACACCATATATTTT
TRBD2	once	TRBJ2-7	TRBV9	CASSVGLAGASSYEQYF	TGTGCCAGCAGCGTAGGGCTAGCGGGGGCAAGCTCCTACGAGCAGTACTTC
TRBD1	NA	TRBJ1-5	TRBV11-3	CASNLNRDRGFWYQPQHF	TGTGCCAGCAACCTAAACCGGGACAGGGGTTTTTGGTATCAGCCCCAGCATTTT
NA	NA	TRBJ1-3	TRBV25-1	CASSKTVLRDSGNTIYF	TGTGCCAGCAGTAAGACAGTCCTCCGAGACTCTGGAAACACCATATATTTT
NA	NA	TRBJ2-1	TRBV18	CASSHASQGREQFF	TGTGCCAGCTCACACGCTTCCCAGGGTCGGGAGCAGTTCTTC
NA	NA	TRBJ1-2	TRBV27	CASSFGTLGGYTF	TGTGCCAGCAGTTTCGGGACACTTGGGGGCTACACCTTC
NA	NA	TRBJ2-1	TRBV29-1	CSLASSISYNEQFF	TGCAGCCTAGCTTCTAGTATCTCCTACAATGAGCAGTTCTTC
NA	NA	TRBJ1-1	TRBV30	CASRQTNTEAFF	TGTGCCTCTAGACAGACGAACACTGAAGCTTTCTTT